This T cell receptor (beta chain) was observed in a study of graft-versus-host responses after intestinal transplantation (dated by TCRdb to the early 2020s). Turning to the overall study: The transplants that recipients got were multivisceral, liver-intestinal, or isolated intestinal. Donor T cell macrochimerism was defined as a peak of at least 4% donor T cells among recipient peripheral blood mononuclear cells. Instead of going to the commercial service, samples from three later patients were sequenced in-house on an Illumina MiSeq and processed with MiXCR. To identify alloreactive clones, pre-transplant mixed lymphocyte reaction products were sequenced and compared with unstimulated pre-transplant donor and recipient T cells. Bulk TCR-beta CDR3 sequencing was used to track graft-versus-host and host-versus-graft alloreactive T cell clones in the graft, circulation and bone marrow after intestinal transplantation. The cohort enrolled about two dozen intestinal transplant recipients including one retransplant, and 3 patients lacking pretransplant specimens were excluded. Every recipient was given anti-thymocyte globulin induction, followed by around three years of maintenance tacrolimus and steroids.

Including cysteine and phenylalanine, the CDR3 has 17 amino acids. The DNA shown is the 51-base CDR3, in frame from base 1. The V end loses 5 bases and the J end loses 4 bases, and a stretch of 23 bases separates them. The germline V gene (reference sequence) specifies LNHNV as CDR1 and YYDKDF as CDR2. The sample's time point label, decoded: cells obtained before transplantation from donor or recipient. In the mixed lymphocyte reactions, roughly 200,000 CFSE-labeled pre-transplant responders were plated with roughly 200,000 irradiated violet-dye-labeled stimulators and cultured for approximately 6 days. Proliferating CD3+CD4+CFSE-low and CD3+CD8+CFSE-low responder cells were FACS-sorted on a BD Influx sorter after the mixed lymphocyte reaction. The library was built by means of the immunoSEQ multiplex PCR assay. In most patients, genomic DNA was isolated using the Qiagen DNeasy Blood and Tissue Kit and sent frozen to Adaptive Biotechnologies for TCR sequencing. For most patients, genomic DNA was subjected to high-throughput TCR-beta CDR3 sequencing by Adaptive Biotechnologies. The paper's processing steps were these. Adaptive's ImmunoSEQ software was the source of the TCR sequencing data for about 20 patients, while a few other patients were processed with MiXCR and VDJtools. CD4 versus CD8 sorting errors were corrected by removing sequences found in both subsets at a frequency ratio below 5:1. Because the origin of CDR3 nucleotide sequences shared between donor and recipient could not be assigned, those sequences were removed. To count as alloreactive, a clone needed at least 2-fold expansion over unstimulated cells and a minimum CFSE-low frequency of 0.002% (template counts) or 0.001% (read counts). A clone was considered mappable if detected in the sequenced pre-transplant spleen, lymph node, or MLR CFSE-low populations of the donor or recipient. The cumulative frequency of alloreactive clones was calculated as a percentage of all sequences, weighted by copy number. Drawn from immuneACCESS, this table holds only the in-frame rearrangements with V and J called that TCRdb kept. Clones are partly lost; checked studies trace under half to an unresolved V gene and leave the rest unexplained. The V and J calls and clone size were taken over from that table, and D and trimming were inferred from the DNA. This sample is represented by 20,000 to 25,000 clones; roughly 43% of them were singletons. The top ten constitute roughly 0.65% of the sample.

The table lists this clone with a count of one. No much larger clonotype is one base removed from it; base qualities were not supplied. The investigation overall reported the following: Early after transplant, declines in HvG clones were associated with peak levels of circulating GvH clones. The conclusions were limited by the relatively low number and heterogeneity of the intestinal transplant patients. In the allografts of patients with donor T cell macrochimerism, GvH to HvG T cell clonal ratios were high. GvH clones were detected in recipient bone marrow, and some appeared earlier in ileal mucosa or blood, consistent with an intestinal mucosal origin.

The specimen was alloreactive CD4+ T cells from a mixed lymphocyte reaction culture, collected before intestinal transplant. What this sample's cell subset or site label stands for: CFSE-low proliferating T cells sorted from roughly six-day pre-transplant mixed lymphocyte reaction (GvH or HvG direction). The TCR sequence derives from a human patient who received an intestinal transplant. The chain is made from TRBV15 and TRBJ1-2; the D gene assignment is ambiguous. CDR3 reads: CATSARRRCGKIYGYTF. The DNA sequence is as follows: TGTGCCACCAGCGCGAGGAGAAGGTGTGGAAAGATCTATGGCTACACCTTC.